The TCR beta chain under discussion was sequenced for a study of blood T cells in healthy people across ages. The V segment lost 0 bases and the J segment 4 bases; nucleotides outside the gene matches: 5. Germline assignment: CDR1 MNHEY and CDR2 SVGAGI. This CDR3 has 17 residues. On this clonotype: Its cognate antigen is unknown.

Study results and caveats: TCR beta diversity tracked closely with naive T cell percentage.

Through a sample-barcoded 5' primer and a J-beta primer mix, a second PCR was run for roughly 6 to 11 cycles. TCRdb reprocessed the 5' RACE reads via MiXCR and lists one record per CDR3 protein. The top ten hold roughly 9.4% of the sample, which has approximately 490,000 distinct CDR3 sequences, 24% seen once. This sample was also put to use in a study of T cells of mothers and their children. That report notes: Thymic selection molds TCR recombination output in a comparable way in related and unrelated pairs.

This clonotype was sampled from a boy between 10 and 17 years old in good health. The chain has TRBV6-5 and TRBJ2-5, with 13 bases aligning to TRBD2. The sequenced sample consisted of blood. The CDR3 sequence is CASSYSLLAGGGETQYF. CDR3 nucleotides: TGTGCCAGCAGTTACTCCTTACTAGCGGGAGGGGGAGAGACCCAGTACTTC.